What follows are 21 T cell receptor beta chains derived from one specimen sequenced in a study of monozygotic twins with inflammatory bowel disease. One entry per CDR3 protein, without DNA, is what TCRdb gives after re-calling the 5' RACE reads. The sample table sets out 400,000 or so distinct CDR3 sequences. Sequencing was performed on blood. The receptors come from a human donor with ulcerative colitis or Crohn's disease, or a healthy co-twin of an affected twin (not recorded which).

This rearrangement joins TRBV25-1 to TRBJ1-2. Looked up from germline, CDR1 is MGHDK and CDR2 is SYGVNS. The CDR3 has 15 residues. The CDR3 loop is CASRSMGTTAYGYTF.

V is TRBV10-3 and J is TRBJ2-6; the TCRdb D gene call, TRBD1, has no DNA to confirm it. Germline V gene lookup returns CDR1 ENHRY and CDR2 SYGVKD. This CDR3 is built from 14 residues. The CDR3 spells CATDTGSGANVLTF.

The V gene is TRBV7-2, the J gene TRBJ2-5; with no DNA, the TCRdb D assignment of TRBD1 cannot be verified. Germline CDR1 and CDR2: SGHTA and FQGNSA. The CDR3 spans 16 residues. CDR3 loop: CASSLSSGWRRETQYF. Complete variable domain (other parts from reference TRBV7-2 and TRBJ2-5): GAGVSQSPSNKVTEKGKDVELRCDPISGHTALYWYRQSLGQGLEFLIYFQGNSAPDKSGLPSDRFSAERTGGSVSTLTIQRTQQEDSAVYLCASSLSSGWRRETQYFGPGTRLLVL.

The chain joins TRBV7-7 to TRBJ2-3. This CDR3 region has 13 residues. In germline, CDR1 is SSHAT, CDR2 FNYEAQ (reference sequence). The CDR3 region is CASSLASKDTQYF.

CDR3 residues: CASSLNVQGARSYGYTF. V is TRBV7-2 and J is TRBJ1-2; the TRBD1 assignment by TCRdb is unverifiable without DNA. CDR1 SGHTA and CDR2 FQGNSA come from the germline V gene. There are 17 residues in the CDR3. Combining the CDR3 with reference TRBV7-2 and TRBJ1-2 gives the whole variable domain GAGVSQSPSNKVTEKGKDVELRCDPISGHTALYWYRQSLGQGLEFLIYFQGNSAPDKSGLPSDRFSAERTGGSVSTLTIQRTQQEDSAVYLCASSLNVQGARSYGYTFGSGTRLTVV.

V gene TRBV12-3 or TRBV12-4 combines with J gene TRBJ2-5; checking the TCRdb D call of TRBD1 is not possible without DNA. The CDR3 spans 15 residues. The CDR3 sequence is CASSARQGMTETQYF.

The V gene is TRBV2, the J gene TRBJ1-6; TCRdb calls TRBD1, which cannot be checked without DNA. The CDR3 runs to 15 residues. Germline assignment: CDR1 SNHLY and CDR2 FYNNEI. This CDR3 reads CASSDARVINSPLHF.

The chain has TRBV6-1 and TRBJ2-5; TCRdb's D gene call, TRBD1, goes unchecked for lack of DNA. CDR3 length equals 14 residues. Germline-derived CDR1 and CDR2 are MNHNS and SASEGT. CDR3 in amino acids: CAVQAGTFRETQYF.

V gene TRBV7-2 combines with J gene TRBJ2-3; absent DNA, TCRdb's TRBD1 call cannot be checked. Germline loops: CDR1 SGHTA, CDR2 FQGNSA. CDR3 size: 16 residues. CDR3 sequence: CASSLNPGPLTDTQYF.

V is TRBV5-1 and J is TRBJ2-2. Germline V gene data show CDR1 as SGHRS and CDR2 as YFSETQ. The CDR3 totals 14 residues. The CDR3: CASSFLDFTGELFF.

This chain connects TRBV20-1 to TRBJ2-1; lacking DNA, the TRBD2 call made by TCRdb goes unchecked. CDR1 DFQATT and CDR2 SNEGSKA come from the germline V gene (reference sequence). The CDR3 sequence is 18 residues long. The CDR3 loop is CSARGDEGGESSYNEQFF.

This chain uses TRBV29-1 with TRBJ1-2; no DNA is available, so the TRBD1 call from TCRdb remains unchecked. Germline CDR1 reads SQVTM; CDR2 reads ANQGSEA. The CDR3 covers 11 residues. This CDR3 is CSAGDKGSDTF.

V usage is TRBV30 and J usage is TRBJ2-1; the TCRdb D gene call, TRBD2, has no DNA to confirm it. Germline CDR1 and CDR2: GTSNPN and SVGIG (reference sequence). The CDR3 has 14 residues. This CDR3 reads CAWRGLAGVNEQFF. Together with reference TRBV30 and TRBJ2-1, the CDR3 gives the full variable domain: SQTIHQWPATLVQPVGSPLSLECTVEGTSNPNLYWYRQAAGRGLQLLFYSVGIGQISSEVPQNLSASRPQDRQFILSSKKLLLSDSGFYLCAWRGLAGVNEQFFGPGTRLTVL.

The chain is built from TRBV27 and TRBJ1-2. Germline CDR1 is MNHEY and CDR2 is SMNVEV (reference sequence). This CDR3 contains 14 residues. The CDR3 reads CASSLSRLNYGYTF.

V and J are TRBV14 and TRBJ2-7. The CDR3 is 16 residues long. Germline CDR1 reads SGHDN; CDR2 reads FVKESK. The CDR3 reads CASSPQRQPGVYEQYF.

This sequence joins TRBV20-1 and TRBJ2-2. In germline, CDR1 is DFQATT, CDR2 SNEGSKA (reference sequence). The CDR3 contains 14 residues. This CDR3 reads CSARAMGFPGELFF.

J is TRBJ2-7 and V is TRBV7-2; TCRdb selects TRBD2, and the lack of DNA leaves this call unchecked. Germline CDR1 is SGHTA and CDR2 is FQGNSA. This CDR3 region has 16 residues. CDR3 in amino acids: CASSLGATSRLSEQYF. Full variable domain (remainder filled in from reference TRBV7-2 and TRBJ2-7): GAGVSQSPSNKVTEKGKDVELRCDPISGHTALYWYRQSLGQGLEFLIYFQGNSAPDKSGLPSDRFSAERTGGSVSTLTIQRTQQEDSAVYLCASSLGATSRLSEQYFGPGTRLTVT.

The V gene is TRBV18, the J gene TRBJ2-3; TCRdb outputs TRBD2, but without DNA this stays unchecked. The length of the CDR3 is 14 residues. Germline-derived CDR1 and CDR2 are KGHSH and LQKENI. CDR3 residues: CASSRASGTDTQYF.

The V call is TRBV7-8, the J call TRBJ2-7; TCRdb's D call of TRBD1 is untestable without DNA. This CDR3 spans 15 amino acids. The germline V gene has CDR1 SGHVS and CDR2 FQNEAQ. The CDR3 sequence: CASNKGPGQLYEQYF.

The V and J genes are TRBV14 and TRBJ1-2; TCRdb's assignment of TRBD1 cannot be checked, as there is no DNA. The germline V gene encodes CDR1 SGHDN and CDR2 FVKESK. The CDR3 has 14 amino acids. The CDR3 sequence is CASSQAGASYGYTF. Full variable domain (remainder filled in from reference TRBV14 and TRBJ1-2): EAGVTQFPSHSVIEKGQTVTLRCDPISGHDNLYWYRRVMGKEIKFLLHFVKESKQDESGMPNNRFLAERTGGTYSTLKVQPAELEDSGVYFCASSQAGASYGYTFGSGTRLTVV.

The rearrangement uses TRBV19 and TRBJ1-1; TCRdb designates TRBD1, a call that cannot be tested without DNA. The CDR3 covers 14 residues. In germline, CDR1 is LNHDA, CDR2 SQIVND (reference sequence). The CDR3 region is CASSPQGIRDEAFF.